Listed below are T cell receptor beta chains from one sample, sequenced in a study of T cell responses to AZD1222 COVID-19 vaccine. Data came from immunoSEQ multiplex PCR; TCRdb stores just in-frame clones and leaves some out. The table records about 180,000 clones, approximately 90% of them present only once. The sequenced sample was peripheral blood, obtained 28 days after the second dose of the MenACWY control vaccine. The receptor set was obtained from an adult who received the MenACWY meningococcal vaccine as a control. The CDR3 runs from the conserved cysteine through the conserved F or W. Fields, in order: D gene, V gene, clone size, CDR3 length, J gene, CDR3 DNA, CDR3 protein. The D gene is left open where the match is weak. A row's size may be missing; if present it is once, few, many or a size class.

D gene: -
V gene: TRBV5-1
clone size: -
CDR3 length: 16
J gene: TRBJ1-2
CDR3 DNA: TGCGCCAGCAGCCCCCGGGAGGCCTCGCACCCCTATGGCTACACCTTC
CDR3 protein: CASSPREASHPYGYTF

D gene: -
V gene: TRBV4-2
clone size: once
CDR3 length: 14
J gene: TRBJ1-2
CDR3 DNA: TGTGCCAGCAGCCAAGATAGGACAGCAAATGGCTACACCTTC
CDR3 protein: CASSQDRTANGYTF

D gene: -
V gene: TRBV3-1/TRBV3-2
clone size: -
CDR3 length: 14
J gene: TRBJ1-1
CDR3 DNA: TGTGCCAGCAGCCTCGGGACGGACCCTGGGGGAGCTTTCTTT
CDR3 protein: CASSLGTDPGGAFF

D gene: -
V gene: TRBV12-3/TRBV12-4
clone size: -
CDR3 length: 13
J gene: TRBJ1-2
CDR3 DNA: TGTGCCAGCAGTTTCCGGACGGGCTATGGCTACACCTTC
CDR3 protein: CASSFRTGYGYTF

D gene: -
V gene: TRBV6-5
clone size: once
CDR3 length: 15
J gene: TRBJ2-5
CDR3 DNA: TGTGCCAGCGGGGCACGTACTTGGGGTGAGGAGACCCAGTACTTC
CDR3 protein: CASGARTWGEETQYF

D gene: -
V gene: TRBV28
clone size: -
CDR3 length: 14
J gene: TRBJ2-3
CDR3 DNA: TGTGCCAGCAGTTTGGGGTCGAGCACAGATACGCAGTATTTT
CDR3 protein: CASSLGSSTDTQYF

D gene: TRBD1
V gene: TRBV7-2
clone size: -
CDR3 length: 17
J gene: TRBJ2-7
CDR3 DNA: TGTGCCAGCAGCTCCAGACTGGGCAGGGGGTTTTGGTACGAGCAGTACTTC
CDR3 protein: CASSSRLGRGFWYEQYF

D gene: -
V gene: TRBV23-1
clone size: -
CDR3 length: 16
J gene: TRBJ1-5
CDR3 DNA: TGCGCCAGCAGTCCGAGCCCTCGGGACGGAGATCGACCCCAGCATTTT
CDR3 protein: CASSPSPRDGDRPQHF

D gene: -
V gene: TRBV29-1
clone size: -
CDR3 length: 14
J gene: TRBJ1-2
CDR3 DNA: TGCAGCGTTGTTCCCATCTCTGGCATACATGGCTACACCTTC
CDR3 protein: CSVVPISGIHGYTF

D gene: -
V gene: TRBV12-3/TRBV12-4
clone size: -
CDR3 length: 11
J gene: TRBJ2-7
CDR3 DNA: TGTGCCAGCAGTTTCCATTACGAGCAGTACTTC
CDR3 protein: CASSFHYEQYF

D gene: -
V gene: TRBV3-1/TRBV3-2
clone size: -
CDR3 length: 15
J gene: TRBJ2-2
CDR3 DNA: TGTGCCAGCAGCCAAGGGGGGACCTACACCGGGGAGCTGTTTTTT
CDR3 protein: CASSQGGTYTGELFF

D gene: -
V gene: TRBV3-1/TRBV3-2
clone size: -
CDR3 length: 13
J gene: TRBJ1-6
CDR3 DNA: TGTGCCAGCAGCCAAGCGGCGGGGGCACCCCTCCACTTT
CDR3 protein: CASSQAAGAPLHF

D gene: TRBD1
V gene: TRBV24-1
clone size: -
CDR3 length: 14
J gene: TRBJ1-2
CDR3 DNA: TGTGCCACCAGTGATTCCACAGGGGACTATGGCTACACCTTC
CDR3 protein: CATSDSTGDYGYTF

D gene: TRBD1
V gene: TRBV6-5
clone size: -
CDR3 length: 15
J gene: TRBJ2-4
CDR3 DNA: TGTGCCAGCAGCCAGACCGGGACAGGGAAAAACATTCAGTACTTC
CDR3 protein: CASSQTGTGKNIQYF

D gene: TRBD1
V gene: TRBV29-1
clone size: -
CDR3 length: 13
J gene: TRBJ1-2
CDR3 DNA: TGCAGCGTACCGACAGGGGGCTTCTATGGCTACACCTTC
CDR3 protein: CSVPTGGFYGYTF

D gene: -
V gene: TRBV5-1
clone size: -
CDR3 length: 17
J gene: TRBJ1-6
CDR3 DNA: TGCGCCAGCAGCTTGGCCGCCCTGCCGGTCTATAATTCACCCCTCCACTTT
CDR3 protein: CASSLAALPVYNSPLHF

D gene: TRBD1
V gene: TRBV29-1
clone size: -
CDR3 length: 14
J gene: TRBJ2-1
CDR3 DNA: TGCAGCGTTGAGGGACAGGGTCTTTACAATGAGCAGTTCTTC
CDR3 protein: CSVEGQGLYNEQFF

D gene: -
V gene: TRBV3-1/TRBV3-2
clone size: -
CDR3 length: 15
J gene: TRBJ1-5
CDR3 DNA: TGTGCCAGCAGCCAAGGAGGGGCTTCCAATCAGCCCCAGCATTTT
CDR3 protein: CASSQGGASNQPQHF

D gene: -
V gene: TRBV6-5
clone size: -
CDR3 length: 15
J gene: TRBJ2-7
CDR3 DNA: TGTGCCAGCAGTTACGGTGGGGGGAAGTCCTACGAGCAGTACTTC
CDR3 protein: CASSYGGGKSYEQYF

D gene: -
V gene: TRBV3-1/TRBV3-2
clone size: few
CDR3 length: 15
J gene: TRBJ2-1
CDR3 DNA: TGTGCCAGCAGCCAAGTTGCGGGCTCCTACAATGAGCAGTTCTTC
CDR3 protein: CASSQVAGSYNEQFF

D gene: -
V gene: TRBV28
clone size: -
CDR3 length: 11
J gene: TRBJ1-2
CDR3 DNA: TGTGCCAGCAGCCCTAACCGAGGCTACACCTTC
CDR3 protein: CASSPNRGYTF

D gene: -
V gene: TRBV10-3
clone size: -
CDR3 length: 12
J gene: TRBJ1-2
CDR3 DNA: TGTGCCATTAGACCTCAGGGCGGGGGCTACACCTTC
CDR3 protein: CAIRPQGGGYTF

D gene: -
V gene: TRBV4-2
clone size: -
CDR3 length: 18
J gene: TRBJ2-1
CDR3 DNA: TGTGCCAGCAGACACGAAACGACCCGGGAGACTGGAAACAATGAGCAGTTCTTC
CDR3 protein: CASRHETTRETGNNEQFF

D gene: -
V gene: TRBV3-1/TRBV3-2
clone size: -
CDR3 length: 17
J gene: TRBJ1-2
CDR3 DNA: TGTGCCTCAGCTGGGGGACCTCGCAAAGGGATGGTCTATGGCTACACCTTC
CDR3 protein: CASAGGPRKGMVYGYTF

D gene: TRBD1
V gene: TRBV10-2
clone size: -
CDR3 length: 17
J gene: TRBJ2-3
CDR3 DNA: TGCGCCAGCAGGGGCGGGGACAGGGGGTTGAGAACAGATACGCAGTATTTT
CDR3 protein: CASRGGDRGLRTDTQYF

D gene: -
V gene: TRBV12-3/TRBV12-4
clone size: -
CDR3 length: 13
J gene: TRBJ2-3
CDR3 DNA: TGTGCCAGCAGTTTCGGGTCGGCGGTTACGCAGTATTTT
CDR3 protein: CASSFGSAVTQYF

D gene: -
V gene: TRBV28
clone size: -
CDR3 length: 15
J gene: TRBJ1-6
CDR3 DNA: TGTGCCAGCAGTTTTAGGGACTCCTGGGGATCACCCCTCCACTTT
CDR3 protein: CASSFRDSWGSPLHF

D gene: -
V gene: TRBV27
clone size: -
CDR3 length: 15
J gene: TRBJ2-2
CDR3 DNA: TGTGCCAGCAGTTTATTGGGGGGACCCACCGGGGAGCTGTTTTTT
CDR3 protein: CASSLLGGPTGELFF

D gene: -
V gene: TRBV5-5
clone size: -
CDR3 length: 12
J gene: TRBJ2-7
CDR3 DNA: TGTGCCAGCAGTGATTCAGGTCGGAAGCAGTACTTC
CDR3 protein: CASSDSGRKQYF

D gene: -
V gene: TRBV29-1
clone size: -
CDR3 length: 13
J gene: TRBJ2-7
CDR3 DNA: TGCAGCGTTGGGGGGGCCGACGCCTACGAGCAGTACTTC
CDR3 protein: CSVGGADAYEQYF

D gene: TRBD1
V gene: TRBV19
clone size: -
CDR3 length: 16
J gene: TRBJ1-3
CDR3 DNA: TGTGCCAGTAGCCCCCAGACAGGGAGCTCTGGAAACACCATATATTTT
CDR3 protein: CASSPQTGSSGNTIYF

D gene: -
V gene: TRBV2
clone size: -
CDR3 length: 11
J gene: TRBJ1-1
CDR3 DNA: TGTGCCAGCAGAGGGGTGGAGAAGGCTTTCTTT
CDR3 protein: CASRGVEKAFF

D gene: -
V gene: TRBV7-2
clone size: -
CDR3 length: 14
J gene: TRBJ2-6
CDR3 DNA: TGTGCCAGCAGCTTTAACCCCGGGGCCAACGTCCTGACTTTC
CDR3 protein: CASSFNPGANVLTF

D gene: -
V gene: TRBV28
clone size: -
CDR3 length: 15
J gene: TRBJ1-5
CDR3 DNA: TGTGCCACCTTGATCGGAGGGGACAGCAATCAGCCCCAGCATTTT
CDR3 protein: CATLIGGDSNQPQHF

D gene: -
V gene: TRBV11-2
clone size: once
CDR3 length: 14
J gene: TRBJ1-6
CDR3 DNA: TGTGCCAGCAGCTTGGGGGCGAGTAATTCACCCCTCCACTTT
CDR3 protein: CASSLGASNSPLHF

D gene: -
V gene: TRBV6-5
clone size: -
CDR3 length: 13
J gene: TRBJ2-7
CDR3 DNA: TGTGCCAGCAGGGGGGCTTACGTGGTCGAGCAGTACTTC
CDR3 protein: CASRGAYVVEQYF

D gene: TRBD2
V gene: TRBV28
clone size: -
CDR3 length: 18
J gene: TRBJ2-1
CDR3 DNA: TGTGCCAGCAACCCATATCACAGCGGGAGGCTATTCTACAATGAGCAGTTCTTC
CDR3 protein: CASNPYHSGRLFYNEQFF

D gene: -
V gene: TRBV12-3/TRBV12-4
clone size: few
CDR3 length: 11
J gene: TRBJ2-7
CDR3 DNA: TGTGCCAGCAGTTTACAGGGCGAGCAGTACTTC
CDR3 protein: CASSLQGEQYF

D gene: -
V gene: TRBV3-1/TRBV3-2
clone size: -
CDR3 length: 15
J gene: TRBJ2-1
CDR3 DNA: TGTGCCAGCAGTTTAGGGACTTACTCCTACAATGAGCAGTTCTTC
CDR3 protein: CASSLGTYSYNEQFF